This entry describes one T cell receptor beta chain. Its antigen is still unknown. Data came from immunoSEQ multiplex PCR; TCRdb stores just in-frame clones and leaves some out. The table lists 100,000 to 150,000 clones, roughly nine tenths of them singletons. This entry belongs to a study of T cell responses to AZD1222 COVID-19 vaccine. The ends were cut back, 7 bases at V and 2 bases at J, with 12 bases in the middle. This CDR3 comprises 14 residues. Germline values: CDR1 LNHDA, CDR2 SQIVND (reference sequence). Study-level findings and limits: The number of AZD1222 recipients seropositive at baseline was only 6 or 7. Close to half of all spike-specific TCRs reportedly target regions of the variants that are unmutated. After the peak T cell response, and only then, were repertoires sampled. Clonal diversity was possibly underestimated; the donors were predominantly white British and more often female.

Sequencing used peripheral blood, obtained on day 0 of AZD1222 vaccination. The receptor was derived from an adult in good health. The chain links TRBV19 to TRBJ1-5; D is perhaps TRBD1 (5 bases). For the CDR3, the DNA is TGTGCCAGTACTGAGACAGTTCGCAATCAGCCCCAGCATTTT. It is translated as CASTETVRNQPQHF.